Listed here are 8 T cell receptor beta chains from one sample, sequenced in a study of cytomegalovirus exposure and HLA in healthy donors. Primers: 60 Vbeta forward and 13 Jbeta reverse. Sequenced by immunoSEQ multiplex PCR; TCRdb stores in-frame clones only, minus some. The sample has about 120,000 clones, roughly three fifths seen once. The sample was PBMCs. The source of these receptors is a woman aged 35 to 49 in good health and CMV-seropositive.

This chain uses TRBV29-1 with TRBJ1-2; tentative D call: TRBD1 (5 bases). V lost 6 bases to trimming and J lost 2 bases, with 22 bases between them. This CDR3 spans 16 amino acids. Germline CDR1 SQVTM, CDR2 ANQGSEA. DNA for the CDR3: TGCAGCGTGGTTTACCCAGGGTGGGGATTCAACTATGGCTACACCTTC. Residues: CSVVYPGWGFNYGYTF.

The chain carries TRBV5-4 and TRBJ1-3; D perhaps matches TRBD1 (6 bases). This CDR3 has 15 amino acids. Germline V gene lookup returns CDR1 SGHNT and CDR2 YYREEE (reference sequence). The V end lost 4 bases, the J end lost 0 bases, and 11 bases lay between the germline ends. CDR3: CASSRDRTSGNTIYF. The CDR3 bases are TGTGCCAGCAGCCGAGACAGGACCTCTGGAAACACCATATATTTT.

This rearrangement joins TRBV5-1 to TRBJ2-7; no clear D. The germline V gene has CDR1 SGHRS and CDR2 YFSETQ. The CDR3 is made up of 15 amino acids. Trimming removed 4 bases from V and 1 base from J, with 15 bases in between. CDR3 in amino acids: CASSARLGRSYEQYF. Written as DNA, the CDR3 is TGCGCCAGCAGCGCTAGACTGGGTAGGTCCTACGAGCAGTACTTC.

The chain joins TRBV28 to TRBJ1-2, with no clear D. The germline V and J ends were trimmed by 4 bases and 4 bases, with 10 bases remaining between them. Germline V gene lookup returns CDR1 MDHEN and CDR2 SYDVKM. The CDR3 is 13 amino acids. CDR3 sequence: CASSSPPSYGYTF. In DNA form, the CDR3 reads TGTGCCAGCAGTTCCCCCCCTAGCTATGGCTACACCTTC.

This clone has only a few counts. This chain joins TRBV18 and TRBJ2-4; TRBD2 matches 7 bases. CDR3 size: 14 residues. Germline CDR1 reads KGHSH; CDR2 reads LQKENI. Trimming at V came to 2 bases and at J to 2 bases, leaving 0 bases not matched to a gene. The CDR3 sequence is CASSPSGTKNIQYF. In DNA, the CDR3 is TGTGCCAGCTCACCAAGCGGGACCAAAAACATTCAGTACTTC. Drawing the rest from reference TRBV18 and TRBJ2-4, the complete variable domain is NAGVMQNPRHLVRRRGQEARLRCSPMKGHSHVYWYRQLPEEGLKFMVYLQKENIIDESGMPKERFSAEFPKEGPSILRIQQVVRGDSAAYFCASSPSGTKNIQYFGAGTRLSVL.

This rearrangement joins TRBV6-6 to TRBJ1-4; tentatively, D is TRBD1 (5 bases). CDR1 is MNHNY, CDR2 SVGAGI, per germline (reference sequence). The ends were cut back, 2 bases at V and 4 bases at J, with 11 bases in the middle. The CDR3 runs 15 residues. For the CDR3, the DNA is TGTGCCAGCAGTTACCAAGGGAGGGGTAATGAAAAACTGTTTTTT. Encoded protein: CASSYQGRGNEKLFF.

This clone was recorded a few times. The chain is built from TRBV4-2 and TRBJ2-6, with TRBD1 identical over 7 bases. The CDR3 contains 18 residues. The V segment lost 1 base and the J segment 3 bases; nucleotides outside the gene matches: 9. From germline, CDR1 is LGHNA and CDR2 YNFKEQ. The CDR3 is CASSQGFEGAGGANVLTF. The CDR3 coding sequence is TGTGCCAGCAGCCAAGGGTTTGAGGGGGCGGGTGGGGCCAACGTCCTGACTTTC.

This clone was counted a single time. V is TRBV5-4 and J is TRBJ2-2; possible D gene TRBD2, 5 bases. Germline-derived CDR1 and CDR2 are SGHNT and YYREEE (reference sequence). The CDR3 runs 14 residues. V was cut by 2 bases and J by 4 bases, with 9 bases left in between. Here the CDR3 reads CASSFLEGTGELFF. CDR3 nucleotides: TGTGCCAGCAGCTTCCTAGAGGGCACCGGGGAGCTGTTTTTT.